This T cell receptor (beta chain) was sequenced for a study of PD-L1 blockade in urothelial cancer. Here immunoSEQ multiplex PCR was the method, and the copy in TCRdb shows in-frame clones only, minus some. The data show more than 45,000 clones, about 80% seen once. The sample here was PBMCs, taken around atezolizumab (anti-PD-L1) treatment. This TCR derives from a man between 65 and 80 years old with urothelial cancer.

Written as DNA, the CDR3 is TGTGCCAGCAGCCCCAGCGTGAGCGGGGCGGATACGCAGTATTTT. Its translation is CASSPSVSGADTQYF. The J gene is TRBJ2-3, the V gene TRBV7-2; TRBD2 matches 7 bases. Unmatched junction bases numbered 11, after V lost 5 bases and J lost 6 bases. The germline CDR1 and CDR2 sequences are SGHTA and FQGNSA. CDR3 length: 15 residues.